This T cell receptor (beta chain) was sequenced during a study of glioma-infiltrating T cells. Overall study results and limits: Very few CDR3 sequences were shared between tissue and blood. Non-neoplastic patients had below-expected tissue-blood divergence, while all gliomas exceeded expectation.

Trimming took 0 bases from V and 8 from J; bases not matched to a gene: 4. Germline lookup yields CDR1 MGHRA and CDR2 YSYEKL. CDR3 length: 15 amino acids. By proportion, this clonotype is medium-sized (0.01 to 0.1%). No antigen is known for it. Amplification of TCR alpha and beta CDR3 regions from RNA used iRepertoire nested multiplex PCR. TCRdb reprocessed the multiplex PCR reads with MiXCR, giving one entry per CDR3 protein. The repertoire holds thousands of distinct CDR3 sequences, with 25% to 35% as singletons. The sequencing input was glioma tissue, nonneoplastic brain tissue, or PBMCs (not recorded which). V usage is TRBV4-1 and J usage is TRBJ1-4, with 9 bases identical to TRBD1. This TCR came from a human donor with low-grade glioma or glioblastoma, undergoing nonglioma brain surgery, or in good health (not recorded which). DNA of the CDR3: TGCGCCAGCAGCCAAGATCTGGGACAGGGCGAAAAACTGTTTTTT. Its protein is CASSQDLGQGEKLFF.